This note documents a single T cell receptor beta chain sequence. Germline V gene sequence: CDR1 SGHAT, CDR2 FQDESV (reference sequence). The CDR3 has 16 amino acids. J gave up 5 bases and V 6 bases, and 12 bases lay outside the gene matches. The sample comes from a study of blood T cell repertoires in COVID-19. TCRdb keeps only in-frame clones here, not all; method: immunoSEQ multiplex PCR. The profile shows over 50,000 clones, 80% to 95% of them singletons. The chain links TRBV11-1 to TRBJ2-7; 11 positions agree with TRBD1. This clonotype was obtained from a human donor with active COVID-19. The donor label of this sample is uncertain. Sequencing used peripheral blood. The CDR3 coding sequence is TGTGCCAGCAGAGCTACCCCCGGGACAGGGGGAGACGAGCAGTACTTC. It specifies CASRATPGTGGDEQYF. Full variable domain (rest looked up from reference TRBV11-1 and TRBJ2-7): EAEVAQSPRYKITEKSQAVAFWCDPISGHATLYWYRQILGQGPELLVQFQDESVVDDSQLPKDRFSAERLKGVDSTLKIQPAELGDSAMYLCASRATPGTGGDEQYFGPGTRLTVT.